This T cell receptor beta chain derives from a study of neoadjuvant anti-PD-1 for oral cavity cancer. CDR1 is SGHRS and CDR2 is YFSETQ in the germline V gene. Trimming removed 3 bases at V and 0 bases at J, with 7 bases between. The CDR3 loop spans 13 amino acids. The time point denotes: after neoadjuvant nivolumab, at surgical resection. Using immunoSEQ multiplex PCR, the repertoire was profiled, and TCRdb retains in-frame clones only, with some absent. The table has more than 25,000 clones, just under 80% seen once. The chain uses TRBV5-1 and TRBJ2-7, with D maybe TRBD1 (6 bases). The sample consisted of PBMCs, taken after nivolumab (anti-PD-1) treatment. The clonotype originates from a person aged 40 to 85 with oral cavity squamous cell carcinoma. The chain's CDR3 is CASSSDSSYEQYF. CDR3 in DNA: TGCGCCAGCAGCTCGGACAGCTCCTACGAGCAGTACTTC. Variable domain in full (rest from reference TRBV5-1 and TRBJ2-7): KAGVTQTPRYLIKTRGQQVTLSCSPISGHRSVSWYQQTPGQGLQFLFEYFSETQRNKGNFPGRFSGRQFSNSRSEMNVSTLELGDSALYLCASSSDSSYEQYFGPGTRLTVT.